What follows is one T cell receptor (beta chain) and its context. Its antigen is unidentified. The CDR3 runs to 13 residues. V lost 5 bases to trimming and J lost 5 bases, with 10 bases between them. Germline assignment: CDR1 MDHEN and CDR2 SYDVKM. The entry originates in a study of graft-versus-host responses after intestinal transplantation. Study-level background: Multivisceral, liver-intestinal, or isolated intestinal transplants were given to recipients. Study conclusions and caveats: Among circulating GvH clones, peak levels were associated with early post-transplant declines in HvG clones. Marrow from the recipient contained GvH clones, some of which had appeared first in ileum or blood.

Sequencing was performed with immunoSEQ multiplex PCR; in TCRdb, only in-frame clones are kept and a portion is missing. The table includes about 110,000 clones, 90% to 95% detected once. The genes are TRBV28 and TRBJ1-5, with TRBD1 as a possible D gene (6 bases). Sequencing used unstimulated CD4+ T cells sorted from spleen or lymph node cells, obtained before transplant. The receptor comes from a human donor who was the organ donor for an intestinal transplant. DNA of the CDR3: TGTGCCAGCAGTAAGACAGGATATCAGCCCCAGCATTTT. It yields the protein CASSKTGYQPQHF.